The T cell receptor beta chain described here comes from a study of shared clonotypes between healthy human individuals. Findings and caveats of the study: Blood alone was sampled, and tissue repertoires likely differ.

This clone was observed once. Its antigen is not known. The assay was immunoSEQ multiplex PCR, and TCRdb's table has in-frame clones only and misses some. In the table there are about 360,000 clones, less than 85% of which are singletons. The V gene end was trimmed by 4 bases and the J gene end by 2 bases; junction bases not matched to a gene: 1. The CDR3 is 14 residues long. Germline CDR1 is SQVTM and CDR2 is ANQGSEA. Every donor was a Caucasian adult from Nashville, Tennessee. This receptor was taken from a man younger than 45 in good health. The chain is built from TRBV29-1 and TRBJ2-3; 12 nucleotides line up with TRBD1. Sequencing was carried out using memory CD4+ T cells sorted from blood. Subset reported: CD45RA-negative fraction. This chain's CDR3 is CSVGDRGPTDTQYF. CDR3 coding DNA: TGCAGCGTTGGGGACAGGGGGCCCACAGATACGCAGTATTTT.